This T cell receptor (beta chain) emerged from a study of T cells in Graves' hyperthyroidism and ophthalmopathy. Study-wide findings and caveats: The model anticipated ophthalmopathy a median around 6 months pre-onset. Blood also held most thyroid clonotypes expanded beyond 0.001.

The CDR3 consists of 15 residues. Germline values: CDR1 SGDLS, CDR2 YYNGEE. V dropped 2 bases and J dropped 2; count of bases not matched to a gene: 6. Researchers amplified the TCR beta CDR3 regions from RNA transcripts. First-round RT-PCR targeting the TCR CDR3 was performed with the HTBI primer set. MiXCR, run by TCRdb on the multiplex PCR reads, gives a single entry per CDR3 protein. The sample holds around 430,000 distinct CDR3 sequences, 15% seen once. A note on this clonotype: Its target is not known.

Any patient presenting with uncontrolled infection, other autoimmune disease, pregnancy or lactation was left out. This sequence was found in a young woman with Graves' hyperthyroidism. This chain links TRBV9 with TRBJ2-7; 8 bases agree with TRBD1. The specimen sequenced was blood. Written as DNA, the CDR3 is TGTGCCAGCAGCGTTTCCGGGACAGGAGCCTACGAGCAGTACTTC. Residues: CASSVSGTGAYEQYF.